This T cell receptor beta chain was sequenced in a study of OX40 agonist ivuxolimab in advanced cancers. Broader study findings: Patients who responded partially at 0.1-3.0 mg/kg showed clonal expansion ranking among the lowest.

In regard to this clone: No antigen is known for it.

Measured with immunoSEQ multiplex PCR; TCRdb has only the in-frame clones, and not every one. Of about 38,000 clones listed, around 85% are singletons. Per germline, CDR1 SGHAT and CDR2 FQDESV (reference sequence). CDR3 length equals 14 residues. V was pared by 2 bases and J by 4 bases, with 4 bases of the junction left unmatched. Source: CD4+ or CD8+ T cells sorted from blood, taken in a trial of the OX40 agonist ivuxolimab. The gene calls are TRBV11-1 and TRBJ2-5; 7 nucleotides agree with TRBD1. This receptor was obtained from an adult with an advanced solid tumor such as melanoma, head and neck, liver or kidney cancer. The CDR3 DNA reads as TGTGCCAGCAGCTTAACAGGGGATGGAGAGACCCAGTACTTC. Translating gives CASSLTGDGETQYF.